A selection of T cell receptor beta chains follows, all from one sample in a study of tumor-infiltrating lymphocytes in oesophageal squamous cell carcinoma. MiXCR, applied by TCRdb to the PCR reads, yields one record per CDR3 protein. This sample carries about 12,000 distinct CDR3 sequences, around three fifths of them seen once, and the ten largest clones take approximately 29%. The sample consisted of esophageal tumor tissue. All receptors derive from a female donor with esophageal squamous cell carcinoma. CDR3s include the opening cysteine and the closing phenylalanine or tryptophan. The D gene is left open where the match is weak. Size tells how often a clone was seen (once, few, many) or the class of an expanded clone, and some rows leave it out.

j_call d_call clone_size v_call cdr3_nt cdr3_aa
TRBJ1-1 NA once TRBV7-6 TGTGCTAGCAGCGTCGGAACGGACACTGAGGCTTTCTTT CASSVGTDTEAFF
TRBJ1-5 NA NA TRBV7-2 TGTGCCAGCAGCGGAGGGGAGCAGCCCCAGCATTTT CASSGGEQPQHF
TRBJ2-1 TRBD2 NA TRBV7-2 TGTGCCAGCAGCCCTGGACTAGCGGGGGGAAAGCAGTTCTTC CASSPGLAGGKQFF
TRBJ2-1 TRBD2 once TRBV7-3 TGTGCCAGCATTCACGGGAGGGATCTCTCTTACAATGAGCAGTTCTTC CASIHGRDLSYNEQFF
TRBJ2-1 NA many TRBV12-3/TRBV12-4 TGTGCCAGCGGTGCGTTGGCGGGATCCTACAATGAGCAGTTCTTC CASGALAGSYNEQFF
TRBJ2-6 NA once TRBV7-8 TGTGCCAGCAGCCAGGGGGGACTAGATTTCTCTGGGGCCAACGTCCTGACTTTC CASSQGGLDFSGANVLTF
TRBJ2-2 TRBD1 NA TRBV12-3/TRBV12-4 TGTGCCAGCAGTTACAACACAGGGGCCGGGGAGCTGTTTTTT CASSYNTGAGELFF
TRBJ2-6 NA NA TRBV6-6 TGTGCCAGCAGCAAGTATGCTGGGGCCAACGTCCTGACTTTC CASSKYAGANVLTF
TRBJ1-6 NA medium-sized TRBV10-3 TGTGCCATCAGTGAAGGACAGATCAATTCACCCCTCCACTTT CAISEGQINSPLHF
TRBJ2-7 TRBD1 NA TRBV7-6 TGTGCCAGCAGCTCAGCCCTGGGACAGGGGCTCTCCTACGAGCAGTACTTC CASSSALGQGLSYEQYF
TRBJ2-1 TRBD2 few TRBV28 TGTGCCAGCAGTTTAACTAGCGGGACCTTGTTCTTC CASSLTSGTLFF
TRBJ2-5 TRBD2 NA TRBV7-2 TGTGCCAGCAGCCTTAGCGGGAGATGGGAGACCCAGTACTTC CASSLSGRWETQYF
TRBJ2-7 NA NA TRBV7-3 TGTGCCAGTGGGACCGACCGATACTCCTACGAGCAGTACTTC CASGTDRYSYEQYF
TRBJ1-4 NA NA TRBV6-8 TGTGCCAGCAGTGACCTGTTAGACAGCCCAACTAATGAAAAACTGTTTTTT CASSDLLDSPTNEKLFF
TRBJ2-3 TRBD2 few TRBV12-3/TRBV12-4 TGTGCCAGCAGTCGACTAGCGGGGGCAGTGACAGATACGCAGTATTTT CASSRLAGAVTDTQYF
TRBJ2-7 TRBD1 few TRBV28 TGTGCCAGCAGTTCTCCGGGACAGTCCCGTCCCTACGAGCAGTACTTC CASSSPGQSRPYEQYF
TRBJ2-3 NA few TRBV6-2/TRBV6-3 TGTGCCAGCAGGAGGGACCCCACAGATACGCAGTATTTT CASRRDPTDTQYF
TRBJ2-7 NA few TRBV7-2 TGTGCCAGCAGCCTGGCAAGCTCCTACAATGAGCAGTACTTC CASSLASSYNEQYF
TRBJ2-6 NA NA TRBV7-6 TGTGCCAGCAGCTTATTGGCGCCCCTGAGCTCTGGGGCCAACGTCCTGACTTTC CASSLLAPLSSGANVLTF
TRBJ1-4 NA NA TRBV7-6 TGTGCCAGCAGCTCCCCTCGAGGCGGGGCTTCCGATACGCGGTTTTTT CASSSPRGGASDTRFF
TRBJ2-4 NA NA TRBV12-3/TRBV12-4 TGTGCCAGCAGCCAGCAAAGGGGCCAGTACTTC CASSQQRGQYF
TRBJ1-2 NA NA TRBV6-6 TGTGCCAGCAGTTACGGGGGCTATGGCTACACCTTC CASSYGGYGYTF
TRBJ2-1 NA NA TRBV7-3 TGTGCCAGCAGCTTAAACCCCCGGGGGAGCTCCTACAATGAGCAGTTCTTC CASSLNPRGSSYNEQFF
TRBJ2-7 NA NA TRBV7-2 TGTGCCAGCAGCTTAGGGTACTCCTACGAGCAGTACTTC CASSLGYSYEQYF
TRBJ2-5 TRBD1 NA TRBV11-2 TGTGCCAGCAGCTTAGTTAAGGGGGCTGGGAATGAGCAGTACTTC CASSLVKGAGNEQYF
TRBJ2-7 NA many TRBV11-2 TGTGCCAGCTCCGGGGGCGTGGGGGCTAAGTACGAGCAGTACTTC CASSGGVGAKYEQYF
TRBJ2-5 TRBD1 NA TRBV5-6 TGTGCCAGCAGCTTGGTGGCAGGGGGCGGAGAGACCCAGTACTTC CASSLVAGGGETQYF
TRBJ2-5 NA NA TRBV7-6 TGTGCCAGCAGCTTACAGGGAAAAACCCCCCGAGAGACCCAGTACTTC CASSLQGKTPRETQYF
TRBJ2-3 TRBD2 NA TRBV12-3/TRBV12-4 TGTGCCAGCAGTTTAGTGAGCACTAGCGGGTTGACAGATACGCAGTATTTT CASSLVSTSGLTDTQYF
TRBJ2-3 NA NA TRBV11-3 TGTGCCAGCAGCTTAGGGGCAGGGGACACAGATACGCAGTATTTT CASSLGAGDTDTQYF
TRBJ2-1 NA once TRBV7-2 TGTGCCAGCTCCCGGGAGATTTCCTACAATGAGCAGTTCTTC CASSREISYNEQFF
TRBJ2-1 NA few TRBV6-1 TGTGCCAGCAGACTAGACACTAATGAGCAGTTCTTC CASRLDTNEQFF
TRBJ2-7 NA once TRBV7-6 TGTGCCAGCAGCTTAGGGGTGGATGAGCAGTACTTC CASSLGVDEQYF
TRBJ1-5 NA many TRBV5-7 TGTGCCAGCAGCTTCTGGCCAGGGATTAATCAGCCCCAGCATTTT CASSFWPGINQPQHF
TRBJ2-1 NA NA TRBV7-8 TGTGCCACTAAGGCAGGGATCTACAATGAGCAGTTCTTC CATKAGIYNEQFF
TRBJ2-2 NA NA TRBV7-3 TGTGCCAGCAGCTTATTAGCGGCGAACACCGGGGAGCTGTTTTTT CASSLLAANTGELFF
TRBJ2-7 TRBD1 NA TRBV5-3 TGTGCCAGCAGCCACCCCGGGACAGTTACCTACGAGCAGTACTTC CASSHPGTVTYEQYF
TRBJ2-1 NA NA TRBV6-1 TGTGCCAGCAGTCCTGAATGGTACAATGAGCAGTTCTTC CASSPEWYNEQFF
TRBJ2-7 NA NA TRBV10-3 TGTGCCATCAGAGAATTCCGCGAGCAGTACTTC CAIREFREQYF
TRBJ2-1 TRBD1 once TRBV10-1 TGCGCCAGCAGTTCAGCGGGACAGGGAACCAATGAGCAGTTCTTC CASSSAGQGTNEQFF
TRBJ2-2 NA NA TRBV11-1 TGTGCCAGCAGCTTAGGGGGGCAGCGGCGGGAGCTGTTTTTT CASSLGGQRRELFF
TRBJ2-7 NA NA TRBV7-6 TGTGCCAGCAGCCCTAGGGACTCCTCCTACAATGAGCAGTACTTC CASSPRDSSYNEQYF
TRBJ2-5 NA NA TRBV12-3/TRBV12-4 TGTGCCAGCAGTGGACACCAAGAGACCCAGTACTTC CASSGHQETQYF
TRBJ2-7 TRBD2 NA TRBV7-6 TGTGCCAGCAGCTCGGGGGAGGGCCCCTACGAGCAGTACTTC CASSSGEGPYEQYF
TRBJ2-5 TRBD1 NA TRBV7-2 TGTGCCAGCAGCTTAGGGGGACAGGGCCAAGAGACCCAGTACTTC CASSLGGQGQETQYF
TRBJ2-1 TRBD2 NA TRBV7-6 TGTGCTAGCAGCCCACTAGCGGCAATCTACAATGAGCAGTTCTTC CASSPLAAIYNEQFF
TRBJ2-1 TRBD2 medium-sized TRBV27 TGTGCCAGCAGTTCCCCGGGCGCGGGAGGGGACAATGAGCAGTTCTTC CASSSPGAGGDNEQFF
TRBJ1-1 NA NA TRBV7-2 TGTGCCAGCAGCCCCCCTGGGGACACCCCCCAGTTCTTT CASSPPGDTPQFF
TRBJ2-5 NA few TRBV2 TGTGCCAGTAGAGGGGGAGGGGAGACCCAGTACTTC CASRGGGETQYF
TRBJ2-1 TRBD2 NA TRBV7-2 TGTGCCAGCAGCTGGACTAGCGGGAACCTATACAATGAGCAGTTCTTC CASSWTSGNLYNEQFF
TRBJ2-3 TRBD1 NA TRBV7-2 TGTGCCAGCAGCCGGACAGGAACTGTAGATACGCAGTATTTT CASSRTGTVDTQYF
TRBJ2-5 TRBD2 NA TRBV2 TGTGCCAGCTCCCTCCGCCAGGGAGGGGAGACCCAGTACTTC CASSLRQGGETQYF
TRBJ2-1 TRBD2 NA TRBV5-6 TGTGCCAGCAGCTTGGAACTAGCGAGCTCCTACAATGAGCAGTTCTTC CASSLELASSYNEQFF
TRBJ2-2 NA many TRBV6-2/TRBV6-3 TGTGCCAGCAGTTACTCGATTTATCCGTTGCTGACGGCCAACACCGGGGAGCTGTTTTTT CASSYSIYPLLTANTGELFF
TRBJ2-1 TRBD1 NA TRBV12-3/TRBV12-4 TGTGCCAGCAGTCTTACAGGGGGCTCCTACAATGAGCAGTTCTTC CASSLTGGSYNEQFF
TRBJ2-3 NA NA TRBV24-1 TGTGCCACCAGTGATTTGGCAGGTACGCAGTATTTT CATSDLAGTQYF
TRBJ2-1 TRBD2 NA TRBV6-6 TGTGCCAGCAGTTCCGCGGGACTAGCGGCTAACAATGAGCAGTTCTTC CASSSAGLAANNEQFF
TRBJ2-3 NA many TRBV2 TGTGCCAGCAGGGACCCGGGACTCGCAGATACGCAGTATTTT CASRDPGLADTQYF